Each of the 23 T cell receptor beta chains below was sequenced from the same sample in a study of blood T cell repertoires in COVID-19. Sequencing used immunoSEQ multiplex PCR; TCRdb keeps in-frame clones, though not all of them. Of around 130,000 clones listed, approximately 87% were seen once; the top ten hold 2% to 2.5%. The sample taken for sequencing was peripheral blood. The receptors originated from a woman between 50 and 59 years old with acute or convalescent COVID-19.

The V gene is TRBV27, the J gene TRBJ2-4; possible D gene TRBD2, 7 bases. CDR1 MNHEY and CDR2 SMNVEV come from the germline V gene (reference sequence). V was trimmed by 8 bases and J by 6 bases, leaving 20 bases between them. This CDR3 has 15 amino acids. The CDR3, as DNA: TGTGCCAGCTGCCCTACCGGGGGGCCGGGAAACATTCAGTACTTC. Its translation: CASCPTGGPGNIQYF.

CDR3 region: CATILYSGDYGYTF. In DNA form, the CDR3 reads TGTGCCACCATTCTTTATTCGGGGGACTATGGCTACACCTTC. The genes are TRBV7-9 and TRBJ1-2, with D tentatively TRBD1 (5 bases). Trimming cost V 10 bases and J 3 bases, with 18 bases left between them. The germline V gene has CDR1 SEHNR and CDR2 FQNEAQ (reference sequence). The CDR3 is 14 residues long. Supplemented by reference TRBV7-9 and TRBJ1-2, the full variable domain reads DTGVSQNPRHKITKRGQNVTFRCDPISEHNRLYWYRQTLGQGPEFLTYFQNEAQLEKSRLLSDRFSAERPKGSFSTLEIQRTEQGDSAMYLCATILYSGDYGYTFGSGTRLTVV.

The DNA of the CDR3 is TGTGCCAGCAGCGCAGCCTCGGGACTAGCGGGGGAGGATGAGCAGTTCTTC. Protein: CASSAASGLAGEDEQFF. J is TRBJ2-1 and V is TRBV6-4, with 14 bases identical to TRBD2. V gave up 6 bases and J gave up 8 bases; unmatched junction bases: 12. The CDR3 is made up of 17 amino acids. The germline V gene encodes CDR1 MRHNA and CDR2 SNTAGT.

The chain links TRBV4-3 to TRBJ2-3; 8 nucleotides match TRBD2. The V gene end was trimmed by 3 bases and the J gene end by 0 bases; junction bases not matched to a gene: 5. This CDR3 comprises 16 residues. Germline V gene sequence: CDR1 LGHNA, CDR2 YSLEER. CDR3 protein: CASSHLAGPSTDTQYF. The CDR3 nucleotides are TGCGCCAGCAGCCATCTAGCGGGCCCTAGCACAGATACGCAGTATTTT.

V gene TRBV7-9 combines with J gene TRBJ1-5; D is perhaps TRBD1 (5 bases). V was trimmed by 10 bases and J by 0 bases, leaving 22 bases between them. The CDR3 is 17 residues long. CDR1 is SEHNR and CDR2 is FQNEAQ in the germline V gene (reference sequence). CDR3 region: CATPTGVRGYSNQPQHF. In DNA, the CDR3 is TGTGCCACCCCCACGGGGGTACGGGGCTATAGCAATCAGCCCCAGCATTTT.

The V gene is TRBV7-3, the J gene TRBJ2-1; 7 bases line up with TRBD1. The junction had 3 bases not matched to a gene; V was cut back by 5 bases and J by 5 bases. The CDR3 contains 13 residues. Germline V gene data show CDR1 as SGHTA and CDR2 as FQGTGA. Here the CDR3 reads CASSKTGDNEQFF. CDR3 DNA: TGTGCCAGCAGCAAAACAGGGGACAATGAGCAGTTCTTC.

The table lists this clone with a count of one. V gene TRBV29-1 combines with J gene TRBJ2-5, with D perhaps TRBD2 (5 bases). Germline V gene sequence: CDR1 SQVTM, CDR2 ANQGSEA. This CDR3 is built from 14 residues. V was shortened by 5 bases and J by 1 base, with 14 bases between the two germline ends. DNA of the CDR3: TGCAGCGTTAGCCTAGGAGGCCCCCAAGAGACCCAGTACTTC. It is translated as CSVSLGGPQETQYF.

The V call is TRBV20-1, the J call TRBJ1-4, with a tentative D call TRBD1 (6 bases). The germline gives CDR1 DFQATT, CDR2 SNEGSKA (reference sequence). The CDR3 covers 11 residues. The CDR3 loop reads CSAGQTEKLFF. Here the CDR3 DNA reads TGCAGCGCTGGACAGACCGAAAAACTGTTTTTT.

The V gene is TRBV6-5, the J gene TRBJ1-6; TRBD1 might be the D (6 bases). With 5 bases removed from V and 6 bases from J, the gap between germline ends came to 14 bases. Germline V gene data show CDR1 as MNHEY and CDR2 as SVGAGI. CDR3 length: 15 residues. The CDR3 sequence is CASSPGTGFNSPLHF. The DNA for the CDR3 is TGTGCCAGCAGTCCCGGAACAGGGTTTAATTCACCCCTCCACTTT.

J is TRBJ1-5 and V is TRBV2; TRBD1 is a possible D gene (6 bases). CDR3 length: 14 residues. The germline V and J ends were trimmed by 3 bases and 1 base, with 7 bases remaining between them. CDR1 SNHLY and CDR2 FYNNEI come from the germline V gene. The CDR3 bases are TGTGCCAGCAGTGACAGGGGAAGCAATCAGCCCCAGCATTTT. Translating gives CASSDRGSNQPQHF.

The V call is TRBV7-2, the J call TRBJ2-1; TRBD2 matches 10 bases. The CDR3 loop spans 16 amino acids. Trimming at V came to 1 base and at J to 9 bases, leaving 9 bases not matched to a gene. The germline gives CDR1 SGHTA, CDR2 FQGNSA. The CDR3 nucleotides are TGTGCCAGCAGCTTAGATTTAGCTAGCGGGAGTGGTGAGCAGTTCTTC. Amino acids: CASSLDLASGSGEQFF.

V gene TRBV30 combines with J gene TRBJ1-1; D not certain. Germline V gene data show CDR1 as GTSNPN and CDR2 as SVGIG (reference sequence). The CDR3 has 12 residues. V was trimmed by 4 bases and J by 3 bases, leaving 9 bases between them. CDR3: CAWTNRDTEAFF. CDR3 in DNA: TGTGCCTGGACCAATCGGGACACTGAAGCTTTCTTT.

The V call is TRBV6-2 or TRBV6-3, the J call TRBJ2-7; the D gene is possibly TRBD2 (5 bases). Germline V gene data show CDR1 as MNHEY and CDR2 as SVGEGT. The CDR3 totals 16 residues. V was shortened by 4 bases and J by 2 bases, with 18 bases between the two germline ends. The chain's CDR3 is CASSSLREGRAYEQYF. The CDR3 region has the DNA TGTGCCAGCAGTTCCCTAAGAGAGGGCCGGGCCTACGAGCAGTACTTC.

The chain combines TRBV10-3 with TRBJ1-2, with TRBD1 identical over 8 bases. Germline-derived CDR1 and CDR2 are ENHRY and SYGVKD. Trimming removed 3 bases from V and 2 bases from J; junction bases left unmatched: 8. The CDR3 loop spans 16 amino acids. The CDR3 protein is CAISDLDRADNYGYTF. The CDR3 DNA sequence: TGTGCCATCAGTGATCTGGACAGGGCGGACAACTATGGCTACACCTTC.

CDR3 sequence: CAISESASGSSYEQYF. DNA of the CDR3: TGTGCCATCAGTGAGTCGGCTAGCGGGAGTAGTTACGAGCAGTACTTC. The J gene is TRBJ2-7, the V gene TRBV10-3, with 10 bases identical to TRBD2. The CDR3 runs 16 residues. Germline values: CDR1 ENHRY, CDR2 SYGVKD. The V segment lost 0 bases and the J segment 4 bases; nucleotides outside the gene matches: 6.

For the CDR3, the DNA is TGTGCCAGCACAAAGGGACAGGGGGTGGGCTACACCTTC. Protein sequence: CASTKGQGVGYTF. The V call is TRBV12-3 or TRBV12-4, the J call TRBJ1-2, with 11 bases that match TRBD1. There are 13 residues in the CDR3. J was trimmed by 8 bases and V by 7 bases; bases with no gene match: 6.

V gene TRBV9 combines with J gene TRBJ2-1, with D maybe TRBD2 (6 bases). The CDR3 length is 17 residues. The V and J ends lost 0 bases and 3 bases respectively, with 16 bases between them. Germline lookup yields CDR1 SGDLS and CDR2 YYNGEE. CDR3 protein: CASSVGGGMEGYNEQFF. The CDR3 coding sequence is TGTGCCAGCAGCGTAGGGGGCGGGATGGAAGGCTACAATGAGCAGTTCTTC.

V is TRBV11-2 and J is TRBJ1-5; weak D call: TRBD1 (5 bases). Germline CDR1 SGHAT, CDR2 FQNNGV. Deletions cut 5 bases from V and 4 bases from J, with 15 bases between. This CDR3 has 15 amino acids. The DNA for the CDR3 is TGTGCCAGCAGCCCGACTCAGGGTGGGAATCAGCCCCAGCATTTT. Protein product: CASSPTQGGNQPQHF. Complete variable domain (other parts from reference TRBV11-2 and TRBJ1-5): EAGVAQSPRYKIIEKRQSVAFWCNPISGHATLYWYQQILGQGPKLLIQFQNNGVVDDSQLPKDRFSAERLKGVDSTLKIQPAKLEDSAVYLCASSPTQGGNQPQHFGDGTRLSIL.

The gene calls are TRBV5-4 and TRBJ2-1, with D perhaps matching TRBD2 (5 bases). This CDR3 is 14 amino acids long. Germline V gives CDR1 SGHNT, CDR2 YYREEE (reference sequence). V shed 6 bases and J shed 7 bases, with 17 bases lying between them. CDR3 region: CASTTRRSGNEQFF. Written as DNA, the CDR3 is TGTGCCAGCACCACTCGGCGGTCGGGAAATGAGCAGTTCTTC.

The chain combines TRBV7-2 with TRBJ2-5, with 9 nucleotides matching TRBD2. The V segment lost 5 bases and the J segment 4 bases; nucleotides outside the gene matches: 11. CDR1 is SGHTA and CDR2 is FQGNSA in the germline V gene. The CDR3 has 16 amino acids. In DNA form, the CDR3 reads TGTGCCAGCAGCCCCCCTGGGCGGGAGGGCAGAGAGACCCAGTACTTC. Amino acids: CASSPPGREGRETQYF. The whole variable domain, filled in from reference TRBV7-2 and TRBJ2-5, reads GAGVSQSPSNKVTEKGKDVELRCDPISGHTALYWYRQSLGQGLEFLIYFQGNSAPDKSGLPSDRFSAERTGGSVSTLTIQRTQQEDSAVYLCASSPPGREGRETQYFGPGTRLLVL.

This clone has just one count. The V gene is TRBV7-9, the J gene TRBJ1-1, with D possibly matching TRBD1 (6 bases). The V and J ends lost 2 bases and 2 bases respectively, with 12 bases between them. CDR3 length: 15 residues. Germline V CDR1 and CDR2: SEHNR, FQNEAQ (reference sequence). CDR3 sequence (DNA): TGTGCCAGCAGCTTATCCAGGGGCCACAACACTGAAGCTTTCTTT. Its translation is CASSLSRGHNTEAFF.

In nucleotides, the CDR3 is TGCGCCAGCAGCTCCAGGATCACCTATAATTCACCCCTCCACTTT. It codes for CASSSRITYNSPLHF. The chain couples TRBV5-1 to TRBJ1-6; no clear D gene. The CDR3 sequence is 15 residues long. Per germline, CDR1 SGHRS and CDR2 YFSETQ. Trimming shortened V by 3 bases and J by 2 bases, and 9 bases separated the two germline ends.

The V and J genes are TRBV5-4 and TRBJ1-1; no definite D call. The CDR3 spans 16 residues. The germline V and J ends were trimmed by 1 base and 1 base, with 14 bases remaining between them. Germline V lookup: CDR1 SGHNT, CDR2 YYREEE (reference sequence). The CDR3 DNA sequence: TGTGCCAGCAGCTTGTCAAGCGGACTGGGGAACACTGAAGCTTTCTTT. Translating gives CASSLSSGLGNTEAFF.